The entry below gives a single TCR beta chain sequence along with its context. There is no known antigen for this receptor. No much larger clone exists at a distance of one base, and base qualities are not known. Whole blood was collected in K2EDTA tubes by collaborating institutions according to the institutions' own protocols. For TCRbeta analysis, collaborators shipped samples in one of three forms: frozen whole blood, isolated PBMCs, or DNA extracted from either of those sample types. TCRbeta CDR3 regions were amplified from genomic DNA by means of the immunoSEQ Assay, a bias-controlled multiplex PCR. The source study handled its data this way. The number of nucleated cells in each sample was estimated by amplification of reference gene primers within the assay. To quantify the absolute abundance of each unique TCRbeta CDR3 rearrangement, sequence reads were collapsed and filtered. For each sample, productive Simpson clonality was calculated by taking the square root of Simpson's diversity index across productive rearrangements. Sourced from immuneACCESS, this table was stored by TCRdb with only in-frame sequences that have V and J called. A share of the clones is absent; for the studies checked, an unresolved V gene accounts for under half, and the remainder has no known explanation. Clone size and V and J calls were adopted from that table, with D and trimming inferred from the DNA. The sample includes tens of thousands of clones, with about four fifths observed a single time. The ten largest clones add up to approximately 27% of the sample.

The sample belongs to a study of blood T cell repertoires in COVID-19 (dated by TCRdb to 2018 to 2020). Context from the whole study: Samples from collaborators originated in the United States, Italy and Spain and spanned both the acute and convalescent phases of COVID-19. The prospective study material was composed of cDNA or gDNA derived from T cells, B-cell-depleted T cells, or PBMCs. Subjects who had been exposed to COVID-19, were actively infected with it, or had recovered from it provided the deeply sampled blood TCRbeta repertoires that made up the dataset. A freely available public database, intended as a resource for researchers studying the immune response to SARS-CoV-2, is where the repertoires were released. The samples were drawn from two sources: the first 160 participants of the ongoing ImmuneRACE study, and 1,000 to 1,500 subjects contributed by 6 global collaborators. The sample metadata nearly always contained a de-identified subject ID, COVID-19 status, age in years and sex. Where available, HLA class I and class II types were taken from metadata supplied by the sample provider and were not determined by assay-based typing.

The paper as a whole reports these results and caveats: The amount of clinical and demographic metadata varied by source and participant and was provided uncurated.

Source material: peripheral blood. The sequence derives from a woman at least 80 years old with active or convalescent COVID-19.

The CDR3 protein sequence reads: CASSLAYRIETQYF. Read as DNA, the sequence is TGTGCCAGCAGCTTGGCCTACAGGATAGAGACCCAGTACTTC. The rearrangement combines TRBV5-6 with TRBJ2-5; possibly the D gene is TRBD1, per 5 matching bases. From the cysteine up to the phenylalanine, the CDR3 has a length of 14 residues. CDR3 DNA is the only sequence kept; it has 42 bases, read in frame from the first base. CDR1 is given as SGHDT and CDR2 as YYEEEE, both from the germline V gene. V gives up 0 bases and J gives up 4 bases, and the segment between their germline ends measures 10 bases.